Listed here are 3 T cell receptor beta chains from one sample, sequenced in a study of Graves' ophthalmopathy and Graves' hyperthyroidism (dated by TCRdb to the late 2010s). The sequencer listed for this sample is Illumina HiSeq 2000. For repertoire sequencing, TCR beta CDR3 regions were amplified from RNA transcripts. The first round was an RT-PCR using HTBI primers with the Qiagen OneStep RT-PCR kit, and this first round was followed by a second-round multiplex PCR, then size selection and purification. TCRdb ran its own pipeline on the public reads, namely fastp trimming at Q25 and MiXCR clone calling, and kept in-frame beta chains. Under each unique CDR3 protein, matching rows form one entry showing the most common genes and DNA. Within this sample are 200,000 to 250,000 distinct CDR3 sequences, with around 45% of them counted one time only. The ten top clones hold around 47% of the sample. Sequenced material: peripheral blood. The receptors were sampled from an adult man with Graves' ophthalmopathy.

The rearrangement links TRBV12-3 or TRBV12-4 to TRBJ2-5; weak D call: TRBD2 (7 bases). With 6 bases removed from V and 5 bases from J, the gap between germline ends came to 16 bases. The CDR3 is made up of 14 amino acids. CDR3 protein: CASSVGGAEETQYF. The CDR3 bases are TGTGCCAGCAGCGTAGGGGGGGCCGAGGAGACCCAGTACTTC.

This clonotype showed up many times. The chain couples TRBV29-1 to TRBJ1-2; perhaps TRBD1 as D (6 bases). In germline, CDR1 is SQVTM, CDR2 ANQGSEA. The CDR3 contains 10 residues. Trimming cost V 4 bases and J 8 bases, with 8 bases left between them. CDR3 sequence (DNA): TGCAGCGTTGTTACAGGGGGCTACACCTTC. Amino acid sequence: CSVVTGGYTF.

This clonotype was counted only a few times. This rearrangement joins TRBV24-1 to TRBJ2-7; 7 bases fit TRBD1. This CDR3 contains 15 residues. The V gene's germline CDR1 is KGHDR and CDR2 SFDVKD. After removal of 5 bases from V and 2 bases from J, the junction contained 8 bases not matched to a gene. The CDR3 nucleotides read TGTGCCACCAGTGTCCCTCCGGGACAGACCTACGAGCAGTACTTC. It is translated as CATSVPPGQTYEQYF.